This TCR beta chain was recovered during a study of early T cells in non-severe SARS-CoV-2 infection. V shed 5 bases, J shed 3 bases, and the junction held 6 bases outside the gene matches. CDR1 MNHEY and CDR2 SMNVEV come from the germline V gene (reference sequence). The CDR3 consists of 14 residues. Individual cDNA molecules received unique molecular identifiers during library preparation. Each CDR3 protein gets one entry after TCRdb re-called the 5' RACE reads with MiXCR. The repertoire has around 71,000 distinct CDR3 sequences, more than 12% of them found once; the top ten carry around 3.7%. Sequences were derived from whole blood, sampled at baseline. The V call is TRBV27, the J call TRBJ2-7; 8 nucleotides match TRBD2. The sequence was collected from an adult who was a healthcare worker with PCR-confirmed SARS-CoV-2 infection or an uninfected control (not recorded which). The CDR3, as DNA: TGTGCCAGCAGTCCGCGAGCGGGAGTCTACGAGCAGTACTTC. It specifies CASSPRAGVYEQYF.